One and the same sample provided the 4 T cell receptor beta chains below, sequenced in a study of cytomegalovirus exposure and HLA in healthy donors. Using immunoSEQ multiplex PCR, the repertoire was profiled, and TCRdb retains in-frame clones only, with some absent. There are around 160,000 clones in the sample; roughly nine tenths occur only once, and around 3.1% lies in the top ten. The sample consisted of PBMCs. The source is a young woman in good health and CMV-seropositive.

The chain uses TRBV9 and TRBJ2-2; TRBD2 aligns across 11 bases. The CDR3 spans 20 residues. Germline CDR1 and CDR2: SGDLS and YYNGEE. The V gene end was trimmed by 4 bases and the J gene end by 5 bases; junction bases not matched to a gene: 19. The DNA for the CDR3 is TGTGCCAGCAGCCCCCTTGGACTAGCGGGCCCTATGGGGAAAACCGGGGAGCTGTTTTTT. As protein: CASSPLGLAGPMGKTGELFF.

This rearrangement joins TRBV28 to TRBJ2-5; D ambiguous. The CDR3 spans 15 residues. Germline loops: CDR1 MDHEN, CDR2 SYDVKM. The V end was cut by 3 bases, the J end by 2 bases, with 13 bases between. The CDR3 sequence is CASSFLQRLQETQYF. The CDR3 bases are TGTGCCAGCAGTTTCCTTCAGCGCCTTCAAGAGACCCAGTACTTC.

The rearrangement joins TRBV19 to TRBJ2-5; D is possibly TRBD2 (6 bases). The V end was cut by 4 bases, the J end by 7 bases, with 13 bases between. In germline, CDR1 is LNHDA, CDR2 SQIVND (reference sequence). The CDR3 length is 13 residues. This CDR3 reads CASSKEGRLTQYF. The DNA for the CDR3 is TGTGCCAGTAGTAAGGAGGGCCGGTTGACCCAGTACTTC.

As DNA, the CDR3 is TGTGCCAGCAGTGAAACTAGCGGCTTCTACAATGAGCAGTTCTTC. Encoded protein: CASSETSGFYNEQFF. The chain recombines TRBV6-4 with TRBJ2-1; 8 bases align to TRBD2. Germline loops: CDR1 MRHNA, CDR2 SNTAGT. The CDR3 spans 15 residues. V dropped 3 bases and J dropped 3; count of bases not matched to a gene: 4.